Listed here are 7 T cell receptor beta chains from one sample, sequenced in a study of control samples from healthy donors and cancer patients. Method: immunoSEQ multiplex PCR; TCRdb's copy keeps in-frame clones and lacks some. This repertoire includes fewer than 250,000 clones. The specimen was blood. These TCRs come from a woman in her twenties or thirties in good health.

The CDR3 region has the DNA TGCGCCAGCAGCCAAGAAGGCGCACAGCCCCAGCATTTT. This codes for CASSQEGAQPQHF. V and J are TRBV4-1 and TRBJ1-5; D is undetermined. V was cut by 0 bases and J by 7 bases, with 7 bases left in between. The CDR3 consists of 13 residues. CDR1 and CDR2 (germline): MGHRA, YSYEKL.

The chain links TRBV29-1 to TRBJ2-3; TRBD2 might be the D (5 bases). The ends were cut back, 3 bases at V and 1 base at J, with 8 bases in the middle. From germline, CDR1 is SQVTM and CDR2 ANQGSEA. The CDR3 consists of 13 residues. The CDR3 DNA reads as TGCAGCGTTGAGAGCGGAGGCACAGATACGCAGTATTTT. Translation: CSVESGGTDTQYF.

This chain uses TRBV27 with TRBJ2-7; D possibly corresponds to TRBD1 (6 bases). The V gene lost 1 base and the J gene lost 2 bases, with 12 bases spanning the gap. Germline V lookup: CDR1 MNHEY, CDR2 SMNVEV (reference sequence). The CDR3 is 15 amino acids. The CDR3 loop reads CASSLFVGATYEQYF. The CDR3 nucleotides are TGTGCCAGCAGTTTATTTGTGGGGGCTACCTACGAGCAGTACTTC.

This rearrangement joins TRBV29-1 to TRBJ1-2, with 7 bases aligning to TRBD1. Germline V gene lookup returns CDR1 SQVTM and CDR2 ANQGSEA. Germline trimming cut 4 bases from V and 6 bases from J; bases unmatched to any gene: 5. This CDR3 comprises 12 residues. CDR3 DNA sequence: TGCAGCGTTGTGGGACAGAACGATGGCTACACCTTC. Amino acids: CSVVGQNDGYTF.

The V gene is TRBV3-1 (or the pseudogene TRBV3-2), the J gene TRBJ2-7; no clear D gene. V was pared by 7 bases and J by 0 bases, with 13 bases between. The germline V gene has CDR1 LGHDT and CDR2 YNNKEL (reference sequence). CDR3 length equals 14 residues. In nucleotides, the CDR3 is TGTGCCAGCACCATTACACCCTTCTCCTACGAGCAGTACTTC. Amino acids: CASTITPFSYEQYF.

This rearrangement joins TRBV12-3 or TRBV12-4 to TRBJ1-2, with D unresolved. The CDR3 extends over 11 amino acids. V dropped 5 bases and J dropped 8 bases, with 9 bases sitting between them. CDR3 DNA sequence: TGTGCCAGCAGTCGATCACGGGGCTACACCTTC. It specifies CASSRSRGYTF.

This chain joins TRBV28 and TRBJ1-1; D uncertain. In germline, CDR1 is MDHEN, CDR2 SYDVKM. Trimming took off 5 bases at V and 0 bases at J, with 13 bases between the two ends. The CDR3 is 15 amino acids. In DNA form, the CDR3 reads TGTGCCAGCAGTGACGGCGGGGTCATGAACACTGAAGCTTTCTTT. It specifies CASSDGGVMNTEAFF. Full variable domain (remainder filled in from reference TRBV28 and TRBJ1-1): DVKVTQSSRYLVKRTGEKVFLECVQDMDHENMFWYRQDPGLGLRLIYFSYDVKMKEKGDIPEGYSVSREKKERFSLILESASTNQTSMYLCASSDGGVMNTEAFFGQGTRLTVV.